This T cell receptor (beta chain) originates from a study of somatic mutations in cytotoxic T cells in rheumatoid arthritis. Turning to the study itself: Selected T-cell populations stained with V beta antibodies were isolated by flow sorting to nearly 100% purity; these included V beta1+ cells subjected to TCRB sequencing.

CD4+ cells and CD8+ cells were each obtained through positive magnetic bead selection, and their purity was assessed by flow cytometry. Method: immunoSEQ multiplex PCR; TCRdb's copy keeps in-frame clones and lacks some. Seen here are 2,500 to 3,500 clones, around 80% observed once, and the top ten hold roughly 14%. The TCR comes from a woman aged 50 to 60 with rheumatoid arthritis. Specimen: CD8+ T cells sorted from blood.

For the CDR3, the DNA is TGTGCCACCAGCGTAGGGACAGGGGGTGCATACGAGCAGTACTTC. Translation: CATSVGTGGAYEQYF. This chain links TRBV15 with TRBJ2-7; TRBD1 agrees at 11 bases. This CDR3 has 15 amino acids. Germline CDR1 LNHNV, CDR2 YYDKDF (reference sequence). The ends lost 5 bases at V and 4 bases at J; junction bases unmatched: 7.